This entry is about one T cell receptor beta chain. The data are from a study of OX40 agonist ivuxolimab in advanced cancers. TCRdb's copy holds only in-frame clones and misses some; the assay was immunoSEQ multiplex PCR. This sample carries roughly 55,000 clones, 80% of them seen once, and the ten largest clones take roughly 4%. The CDR3 length is 17 residues. J was trimmed by 0 bases and V by 0 bases; bases with no gene match: 5. Germline CDR1 and CDR2: MNHNS and SASEGT. V usage is TRBV6-1 and J usage is TRBJ1-1; 9 nucleotides agree with TRBD1. The source was CD4+ or CD8+ T cells sorted from blood, collected in a trial of the OX40 agonist ivuxolimab. The clonotype was recovered from an adult with an advanced solid tumor such as melanoma, head and neck, liver or kidney cancer. The CDR3 loop is CASSEALGTGLNTEAFF. CDR3 DNA: TGTGCCAGCAGTGAAGCGCTGGGGACAGGGCTGAACACTGAAGCTTTCTTT.